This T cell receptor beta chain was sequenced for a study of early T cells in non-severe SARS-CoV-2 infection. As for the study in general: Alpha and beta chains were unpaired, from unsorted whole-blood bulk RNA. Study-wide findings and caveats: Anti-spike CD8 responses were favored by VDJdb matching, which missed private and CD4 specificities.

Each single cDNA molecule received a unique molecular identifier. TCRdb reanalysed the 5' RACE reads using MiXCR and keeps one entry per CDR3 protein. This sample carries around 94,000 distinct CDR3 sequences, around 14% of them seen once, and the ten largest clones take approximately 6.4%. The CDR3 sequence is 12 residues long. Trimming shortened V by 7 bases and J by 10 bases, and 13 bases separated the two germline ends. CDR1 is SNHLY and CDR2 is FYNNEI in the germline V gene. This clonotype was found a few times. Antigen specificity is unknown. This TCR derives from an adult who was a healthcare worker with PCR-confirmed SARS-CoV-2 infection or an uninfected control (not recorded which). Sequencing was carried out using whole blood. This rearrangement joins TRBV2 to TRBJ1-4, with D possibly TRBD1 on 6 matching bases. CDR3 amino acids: CASTIQGRKLFF. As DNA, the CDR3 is TGTGCCAGCACTATACAGGGAAGAAAACTGTTTTTT.